The entry that follows covers one T cell receptor (beta chain) sequence. The table lists this clonotype with a few counts. This clone's antigen is unknown. No clone much larger than this one lies a single base away; base qualities are absent. Libraries were constructed by 5' RACE. The listed sequencing device is Illumina HiSeq 2000. Template switching introduced a universal primer binding site; the final cDNA contained a unique molecular identifier, enabling accurate counting of TCR cDNA molecules. First-strand cDNA for TCR alpha and beta chains was synthesized from specific primers in the conserved constant-segment region. To control for contamination, every cDNA library carried two barcodes: a SMART-Mk sample barcode plus Illumina barcodes. TruSeq adapter sequences along with Illumina sample barcodes were introduced in two successive PCR steps. The TCR alpha and beta cDNA libraries were sequenced on the Illumina HiSeq platform using custom primers. The authors' pipeline ran thus. MiGEC processed the raw reads to extract unique molecular identifiers, while MiXCR was used to determine the CDR3 positions. For each individual, recombination models were inferred using an EM algorithm with the repgenHMM and IGoR tools. Shared clonotypes were analyzed with the tcR package in R, and sharing was normalized by the product of cloneset sizes. To study raw recombination without the effects of thymic and clonal selection, out-of-frame nonproductive sequences were analyzed. TCRdb trimmed public reads at Q25 via fastp, called clones via MiXCR and kept in-frame beta chains. Every entry covers one CDR3 protein and lists the most common genes and DNA from its rows. The V and J calls and clone size are TCRdb's, not the authors'. Recorded for this sample are 500,000 or so distinct CDR3 sequences; less than 25% of them occurred a single time. The biggest ten clones account for roughly 0.91% of the sample.

The sample belongs to a study of identical twins (dated by TCRdb to 2016 to 2017). General notes on the study: To test whether fetal clonotypes persist, the study used deep sequencing on TCR alpha and beta repertoires from monozygotic twins, unrelated adults of various ages, and cord blood. To rule out contamination, replicate twin experiments were performed at different times with different library preparation protocols.

Beyond this particular receptor, the publication reports: Abundant cord blood beta clonotypes carried fewer insertions; young adult naive repertoires showed a weaker similar trend, while memory repertoires showed none. Out-of-frame TCR alpha sharing in monozygotic twins was systematically underestimated by recombination models, whereas sharing between unrelated individuals was in agreement with the recombination models. A weaker excess of twin sharing was found in beta out-of-frame sequences because the signal-to-noise ratio was lowered by fewer shared sequences. Because the same donors could not be followed over many years, conclusions were based on cross-sectional statistical analysis. Invariant T cells such as MAIT and iNKT could partly confound zero-insertion analyses, though diverse VJ usage argued against this for most clonotypes. Compared with coincidental sharing between unrelated individuals, out-of-frame TCR alpha sequences shared between twins showed an excess of sequences with low generation probability.

Every donor was a healthy Caucasian. The twin cohort comprised three pairs of female monozygotic twins, all aged roughly 18 to 30 years. Positive isolation kits from Invitrogen were used to isolate the CD4+ and CD8+ T cell populations. The cysteine opens and the phenylalanine closes a CDR3 of 15 amino acids. The CDR3 DNA has 45 bases and is translated from base 1. V is pared back by 5 bases and J by 1 base, with 13 bases lying between the germline termini. From a lookup of the germline V gene (reference sequence), CDR1 and CDR2 are LNHNV and YYDKDF. This sample also appeared in a second study, on T cells expressing NK-cell markers. Taken from the second paper: In sorted CD3+CD56+NKG2C+, CD3+CD56+NKG2C- and CD3+CD56-NKG2C+ T-cell subsets from eight donors, TCR beta-chain repertoires were profiled. Of the eight sequenced donors, seven were found to be HCMV-seropositive and one was found to be HCMV-seronegative. To restrict sorting to alphabetaTCR-expressing T cells, an anti-gammadeltaTCR antibody was added in several experiments. For five or six donors, the dominant CD3+CD56+NKG2C+ clonotypes were among the top 10 CD8+ clonotypes and accounted for 1.0-7.0% of CD8+ T cells. Those dominant clonotypes were again the most abundant among CD3+CD56-NKG2C+ cells in a handful of donors, at roughly 28.3-65%. It remained unclear whether the expanded NKG2C-expressing T cell clones were specific for HCMV antigens. All eight donors whose samples were sequenced were randomly selected healthy volunteers, three of them men and five women. A commercial ELISA kit detecting HCMV-specific IgG in serum was used to determine HCMV serostatus. MIGEC handled demultiplexing of the reads and grouping by UMI, while MiTCR was used to assemble and quantify clonotypes. Only TCR cDNA sequences supported by at least two reads were kept to exclude erroneous sequences. Downstream repertoire analysis used the tcR package, and clonotypes were matched across fractions by CDR3 nucleotide sequence plus V segment. VDJmatch was used to annotate antigen specificity against VDJdb, with one amino acid substitution allowed in CDR3.

The sequencing input was CD4+ T cells sorted from blood. Here the chain combines TRBV15 and TRBJ2-3; perhaps TRBD2 is the D gene, with 7 bases matching. This receptor was obtained from a woman aged 18 to 35 in good health. The nucleotide sequence is given as TGTGCCACCAGCGCCCAAGGGGGGGGCACAGATACGCAGTATTTT. The encoded protein is CATSAQGGGTDTQYF. Reference TRBV15 and TRBJ2-3 proteins supply the regions before and after the CDR3; the full variable domain is: DAMVIQNPRYQVTQFGKPVTLSCSQTLNHNVMYWYQQKSSQAPKLLFHYYDKDFNNEADTPDNFQSRRPNTSFCFLDIRSPGLGDTAMYLCATSAQGGGTDTQYFGPGTRLTVL.